These T cell receptor beta chains were read from a single sample in a study of blood T cell repertoires in COVID-19. The protocol was immunoSEQ multiplex PCR, while the TCRdb copy is restricted to in-frame clones and leaves out a portion. Here the sample spans 410,000 or so clones, around 91% being singletons. Specimen: peripheral blood. All receptors come from a woman aged 35 to 49 with COVID-19, enrolled during active disease. Each CDR3 is given with its conserved first and last residue. Each record gives: D gene, V gene, J gene, CDR3 length, clone size, CDR3 DNA, CDR3 protein. D genes are given only for firm matches. Rows may omit the clone size; those that give it use once, few, many or a size class.

D gene: TRBD1
V gene: TRBV28
J gene: TRBJ1-3
CDR3 length: 16
clone size: .
CDR3 DNA: TGTGCCAGCAGTTTAATAGGACAGGGCTCTGGAAACACCATATATTTT
CDR3 protein: CASSLIGQGSGNTIYF

D gene: .
V gene: TRBV28
J gene: TRBJ1-2
CDR3 length: 13
clone size: .
CDR3 DNA: TGTGCCAGCTCGGCCCCGGGGGGTTATGGCTACACCTTC
CDR3 protein: CASSAPGGYGYTF

D gene: .
V gene: TRBV28
J gene: TRBJ2-1
CDR3 length: 15
clone size: .
CDR3 DNA: TGTGCCAGCAGTTTACGACAGCGCTCCTACAATGAGCAGTTCTTC
CDR3 protein: CASSLRQRSYNEQFF

D gene: TRBD2
V gene: TRBV6-5
J gene: TRBJ2-7
CDR3 length: 15
clone size: .
CDR3 DNA: TGTGCCAGCACCGCCACTAGCGGGGGGCCCTACGAGCAGTACTTC
CDR3 protein: CASTATSGGPYEQYF

D gene: .
V gene: TRBV7-2
J gene: TRBJ2-4
CDR3 length: 15
clone size: .
CDR3 DNA: TGTGCCAGCAGCTCTACGAGGGGGGCCAAAAACATTCAGTACTTC
CDR3 protein: CASSSTRGAKNIQYF

D gene: .
V gene: TRBV30
J gene: TRBJ1-4
CDR3 length: 15
clone size: .
CDR3 DNA: TGTGCCTGGAGTATTTTAGAGGCGGCCAGAGGGAAACTGTTTTTT
CDR3 protein: CAWSILEAARGKLFF

D gene: TRBD2
V gene: TRBV30
J gene: TRBJ2-7
CDR3 length: 12
clone size: .
CDR3 DNA: TGTGCCTGGAGTAGCGGGGGGTACGAGCAGTACTTC
CDR3 protein: CAWSSGGYEQYF

D gene: .
V gene: TRBV2
J gene: TRBJ1-1
CDR3 length: 14
clone size: .
CDR3 DNA: TGTGCCAGCAGTGCCCAAACAGGGACCACTGAAGCTTTCTTT
CDR3 protein: CASSAQTGTTEAFF

D gene: TRBD1
V gene: TRBV7-2
J gene: TRBJ2-2
CDR3 length: 18
clone size: .
CDR3 DNA: TGTGCCAGCACCAACCGCGACAGGGGGCCATTTTACGCCGGGGAGCTGTTTTTT
CDR3 protein: CASTNRDRGPFYAGELFF

D gene: TRBD1
V gene: TRBV3-1/TRBV3-2
J gene: TRBJ1-2
CDR3 length: 15
clone size: .
CDR3 DNA: TGTGCCAGCAGCCAGTGGACAGGCTCTGACTATGGCTACACCTTC
CDR3 protein: CASSQWTGSDYGYTF

D gene: TRBD1
V gene: TRBV19
J gene: TRBJ1-5
CDR3 length: 15
clone size: .
CDR3 DNA: TGTGCCAGTAGTATCCCGGGACAGGGAATCCAGCCCCAGCATTTT
CDR3 protein: CASSIPGQGIQPQHF

D gene: TRBD1
V gene: TRBV6-2/TRBV6-3
J gene: TRBJ1-4
CDR3 length: 14
clone size: .
CDR3 DNA: TGTGCCAGCAGTCACAGGGGGCTCAATGAAAAACTGTTTTTT
CDR3 protein: CASSHRGLNEKLFF

D gene: TRBD2
V gene: TRBV27
J gene: TRBJ2-5
CDR3 length: 19
clone size: .
CDR3 DNA: TGTGCCAGCAGTTTGTGGGGACCAAGTCTAGCGGGAGCGGAGGAGACCCAGTACTTC
CDR3 protein: CASSLWGPSLAGAEETQYF

D gene: TRBD2
V gene: TRBV7-3
J gene: TRBJ2-7
CDR3 length: 17
clone size: .
CDR3 DNA: TGTGCCAGCAGACCTCGCGGGACTAGCAACACCGCCTACGAGCAGTACTTC
CDR3 protein: CASRPRGTSNTAYEQYF

D gene: .
V gene: TRBV10-3
J gene: TRBJ1-4
CDR3 length: 12
clone size: .
CDR3 DNA: TGTGCCACGGGGGGAAATAATGAAAAACTGTTTTTT
CDR3 protein: CATGGNNEKLFF

D gene: TRBD1
V gene: TRBV6-5
J gene: TRBJ1-1
CDR3 length: 15
clone size: .
CDR3 DNA: TGTGCCAGCACCCAAAGCCGTACAGGGGGCACTGAAGCTTTCTTT
CDR3 protein: CASTQSRTGGTEAFF

D gene: .
V gene: TRBV24-1
J gene: TRBJ1-1
CDR3 length: 14
clone size: once
CDR3 DNA: TGTGCCACCAGTGGCTCAGGGGCGACAATGGCAGCTTTCTTT
CDR3 protein: CATSGSGATMAAFF

D gene: .
V gene: TRBV3-1/TRBV3-2
J gene: TRBJ1-6
CDR3 length: 15
clone size: once
CDR3 DNA: TGTGCCAGCAGTCAGGGCTATGGCTCTAATTCACCCCTCCACTTT
CDR3 protein: CASSQGYGSNSPLHF

D gene: TRBD1
V gene: TRBV5-1
J gene: TRBJ1-2
CDR3 length: 18
clone size: .
CDR3 DNA: TGCGCCAGCAGCTTACCGGGATCTACCATAAGGGGGCCTTATGGCTACACCTTC
CDR3 protein: CASSLPGSTIRGPYGYTF

D gene: TRBD2
V gene: TRBV7-3
J gene: TRBJ2-1
CDR3 length: 14
clone size: .
CDR3 DNA: TGTGCCAGCAGCCGGGGGGACTCCTACAATGAGCAGTTCTTC
CDR3 protein: CASSRGDSYNEQFF

D gene: .
V gene: TRBV7-2
J gene: TRBJ1-4
CDR3 length: 15
clone size: .
CDR3 DNA: TGTGCCAGCAGCCAGAGGCCCGGAAGGAATGAAAAACTGTTTTTT
CDR3 protein: CASSQRPGRNEKLFF

D gene: TRBD1
V gene: TRBV6-5
J gene: TRBJ1-2
CDR3 length: 14
clone size: .
CDR3 DNA: TGTGCCAGCAGTCCCGACAGGGATGGTATTCGCTACACCTTC
CDR3 protein: CASSPDRDGIRYTF

D gene: TRBD2
V gene: TRBV9
J gene: TRBJ2-3
CDR3 length: 15
clone size: .
CDR3 DNA: TGTGCCAGCAGCGTAGTAGCGGGAATGATGAATACGCAGTATTTT
CDR3 protein: CASSVVAGMMNTQYF

D gene: TRBD1
V gene: TRBV28
J gene: TRBJ2-7
CDR3 length: 14
clone size: .
CDR3 DNA: TGTGCCAGCAGTGTGACAGGGGGGGGCTACGAGCAGTACTTC
CDR3 protein: CASSVTGGGYEQYF

D gene: TRBD1
V gene: TRBV2
J gene: TRBJ2-7
CDR3 length: 14
clone size: .
CDR3 DNA: TGTGCCAGCAGTGTGACAGGGGTGGGGTACGAGCAGTACTTC
CDR3 protein: CASSVTGVGYEQYF

D gene: .
V gene: TRBV2
J gene: TRBJ2-7
CDR3 length: 13
clone size: .
CDR3 DNA: TGTGCCAGCACAGGAGGGAGGTCGGGGGAGCAGTACTTC
CDR3 protein: CASTGGRSGEQYF

D gene: TRBD1
V gene: TRBV10-3
J gene: TRBJ1-4
CDR3 length: 14
clone size: few
CDR3 DNA: TGTGCCATCAGGGGGGGACAGGGTGATGAAAAACTGTTTTTT
CDR3 protein: CAIRGGQGDEKLFF

D gene: TRBD1
V gene: TRBV27
J gene: TRBJ2-5
CDR3 length: 18
clone size: once
CDR3 DNA: TGTGCCAGCAGTTTTGGTAGTGTGGGGACAGGGACGCAAGAGACCCAGTACTTC
CDR3 protein: CASSFGSVGTGTQETQYF

D gene: .
V gene: TRBV6-5
J gene: TRBJ2-2
CDR3 length: 14
clone size: .
CDR3 DNA: TGTGCCAGCAGTAGATGGTACGGCACCGGGGAGCTGTTTTTT
CDR3 protein: CASSRWYGTGELFF

D gene: TRBD2
V gene: TRBV7-3
J gene: TRBJ2-2
CDR3 length: 16
clone size: .
CDR3 DNA: TGTGCCAGCAGCCGAGTAGGGACTATGACCACCGGGGAGCTGTTTTTT
CDR3 protein: CASSRVGTMTTGELFF

D gene: TRBD1
V gene: TRBV9
J gene: TRBJ2-5
CDR3 length: 14
clone size: once
CDR3 DNA: TGTGCCAGCAGCGTTGGGACAGACCAAGAGACCCAGTACTTC
CDR3 protein: CASSVGTDQETQYF

D gene: TRBD1
V gene: TRBV6-1
J gene: TRBJ2-5
CDR3 length: 14
clone size: .
CDR3 DNA: TGTGCCAGCAGTGAAGTGGGACAGCTAGAGACCCAGTACTTC
CDR3 protein: CASSEVGQLETQYF

D gene: .
V gene: TRBV7-9
J gene: TRBJ2-7
CDR3 length: 14
clone size: .
CDR3 DNA: TGTGCCAGCAGCCCGAGCAGGGGGGACTACGAGCAGTACTTC
CDR3 protein: CASSPSRGDYEQYF

D gene: .
V gene: TRBV4-2
J gene: TRBJ2-1
CDR3 length: 14
clone size: .
CDR3 DNA: TGTGCCAGCAGCCAAGATGTAGCACGGAATGAGCAGTTCTTC
CDR3 protein: CASSQDVARNEQFF

D gene: TRBD1
V gene: TRBV28
J gene: TRBJ1-2
CDR3 length: 14
clone size: .
CDR3 DNA: TGTGCCAGCAGAACCGGGACAGGGGTGCATGGCTACACCTTC
CDR3 protein: CASRTGTGVHGYTF

D gene: TRBD1
V gene: TRBV28
J gene: TRBJ1-2
CDR3 length: 15
clone size: .
CDR3 DNA: TGTGCCAGCAGTGCCTACAGGGGGGTTGTGAAAGGCTACACCTTC
CDR3 protein: CASSAYRGVVKGYTF

D gene: TRBD1
V gene: TRBV18
J gene: TRBJ1-5
CDR3 length: 15
clone size: few
CDR3 DNA: TGTGCCAGCTCCCGGACAGGGGTGGGCAATCAGCCCCAGCATTTT
CDR3 protein: CASSRTGVGNQPQHF

D gene: .
V gene: TRBV5-8
J gene: TRBJ2-7
CDR3 length: 16
clone size: .
CDR3 DNA: TGTGCCAGCAGCTTGGTACAGGGCCCCCCCATATACGAGCAGTACTTC
CDR3 protein: CASSLVQGPPIYEQYF

D gene: .
V gene: TRBV5-3
J gene: TRBJ1-1
CDR3 length: 12
clone size: .
CDR3 DNA: TGTGCCAGAAGTCATTTTCGGGGTGAAGCTTTCTTT
CDR3 protein: CARSHFRGEAFF

D gene: .
V gene: TRBV5-4
J gene: TRBJ2-7
CDR3 length: 15
clone size: .
CDR3 DNA: TGTGCCAGCAGCGGACGGACTGGGGTGGTGAACGAGCAGTACTTC
CDR3 protein: CASSGRTGVVNEQYF

D gene: TRBD2
V gene: TRBV7-2
J gene: TRBJ2-7
CDR3 length: 16
clone size: .
CDR3 DNA: TGTGCCAGCAGCTTAGCCCTAGCGGGCAACTCCTACGAGCAGTACTTC
CDR3 protein: CASSLALAGNSYEQYF

D gene: TRBD1
V gene: TRBV18
J gene: TRBJ1-1
CDR3 length: 13
clone size: .
CDR3 DNA: TGTGCCAGCTCAGAGGACAGGGCGGCTGAAGCTTTCTTT
CDR3 protein: CASSEDRAAEAFF

D gene: .
V gene: TRBV21-1
J gene: TRBJ1-6
CDR3 length: 16
clone size: .
CDR3 DNA: TGTGCCAGCAGCAAACAAGGCAGGGACAATAATTCACCCCTCCACTTT
CDR3 protein: CASSKQGRDNNSPLHF

D gene: TRBD1
V gene: TRBV5-1
J gene: TRBJ2-7
CDR3 length: 15
clone size: .
CDR3 DNA: TGCGCCAGCAGCTTGGCCCCCCCCACAGGGGGCGAGCAGTACTTC
CDR3 protein: CASSLAPPTGGEQYF

D gene: .
V gene: TRBV10-3
J gene: TRBJ1-5
CDR3 length: 14
clone size: .
CDR3 DNA: TGTGCCATTGCCGGGGGGAATGGGGATCAGCCCCAGCATTTT
CDR3 protein: CAIAGGNGDQPQHF